This T cell receptor beta chain was documented in a study of T-cell reconstitution after alpha-beta-depleted transplantation in children. Study-wide results and limits: About two months after transplant, alpha-beta T cells reportedly came from several hundred expanded graft clones.

Unique molecular identifiers were incorporated when the TCRbeta library was constructed. TCRdb reprocessed the PCR reads via MiXCR and lists one record per CDR3 protein. The sample gives 480,000 or so distinct CDR3 sequences, under 12% of which show up once; around 2% is in the top ten. This clonotype has just a few counts. The antigen remains unidentified. The material was PBMCs, obtained before TCRalphabeta/CD19-depleted stem cell transplant. The sequence was obtained from a child under 10 years old with inherited bone marrow failure, due to receive a stem cell transplant.

This CDR3 is CAWSVWGRTGDGYTF. CDR3 DNA: TGTGCCTGGAGTGTATGGGGGCGAACAGGGGACGGCTACACCTTC. This chain uses TRBV30 with TRBJ1-2, with TRBD1 matching over 7 bases. J gave up 8 bases and V 0 bases, and 12 bases lay outside the gene matches. This CDR3 is 15 amino acids long. Germline lookup yields CDR1 GTSNPN and CDR2 SVGIG (reference sequence).